These 10 T cell receptor beta chains were all obtained from the same sample, sequenced in a study of regulatory T cells in long-lasting Graves disease. Time point described: newly diagnosed GD, antithyroid drugs for less than 3 months. Scientists built the TCR library using RNA that was extracted from PBMCs. Arm-PCR of CDR3 regions and iRepertoire HTBI primers were the basis on which TCR beta libraries were built. TCRdb redid the calling of the multiplex PCR reads with MiXCR, one entry per CDR3 protein. The sample consists of 300,000 to 450,000 distinct CDR3 sequences, around 15% of them appearing once. The input for sequencing was peripheral blood mononuclear cells (PBMCs), taken at new diagnosis, from a patient treated with antithyroid drugs. The receptor set was obtained from a female donor with Graves disease.

This clonotype was seen many times. The gene calls are TRBV11-2 and TRBJ2-7; D is perhaps TRBD1 (6 bases). This CDR3 is 16 amino acids long. Trimming removed 5 bases at V and 2 bases at J, with 19 bases between. Germline V gene sequence: CDR1 SGHAT, CDR2 FQNNGV. DNA for the CDR3: TGTGCCAGCAGCGTAAATCCCGGGACACGGACCTACGAGCAGTACTTC. This sequence encodes CASSVNPGTRTYEQYF.

The V gene is TRBV10-3, the J gene TRBJ2-1, with 7 bases aligning to TRBD1. Looked up from germline, CDR1 is ENHRY and CDR2 is SYGVKD. J lost 7 bases, V lost 6 bases, and 9 bases had no gene match. The CDR3 covers 14 residues. The CDR3 region is CAIRTGQIGNEQFF. CDR3 in DNA: TGTGCCATCAGGACGGGACAGATTGGAAATGAGCAGTTCTTC.

This clonotype was picked up many times. This chain links TRBV6-1 with TRBJ2-5; D ambiguous. The CDR3 has 11 amino acids. Germline CDR1 reads MNHNS; CDR2 reads SASEGT. The V and J ends lost 1 base and 5 bases respectively, with 2 bases between them. The CDR3 nucleotides are TGTGCCAGCAGTGAAGTGGAGACCCAGTACTTC. This sequence encodes CASSEVETQYF.

Regarding this clonotype: Only one base separates this from a far larger clonotype, so it likely reflects a read error. CDR3: CASSSHRGHEQFF. The CDR3 bases are TGTGCCAGCAGCTCACACCGAGGGCATGAGCAGTTCTTC. This chain uses TRBV7-3 with TRBJ2-1; TRBD2 might be the D (5 bases). Trimming stripped 4 bases from V and 8 bases from J, with 12 bases between. CDR3 length: 13 amino acids. Germline V gives CDR1 SGHTA, CDR2 FQGTGA.

This clonotype came up many times. V gene TRBV7-9 combines with J gene TRBJ1-5, with D tentatively TRBD1 (6 bases). The ends were cut back, 5 bases at V and 1 base at J, with 15 bases in the middle. Germline V gives CDR1 SEHNR, CDR2 FQNEAQ (reference sequence). CDR3 size: 16 residues. For the CDR3, the DNA is TGTGCCAGCAGCCCACAGGGTCGGGTAAGCAATCAGCCCCAGCATTTT. Its protein is CASSPQGRVSNQPQHF.

This clonotype has ten or more counts. This chain uses TRBV11-2 with TRBJ1-2, with TRBD1 as a possible D gene (5 bases). The ends were cut back, 2 bases at V and 2 bases at J, with 9 bases in the middle. Germline V CDR1 and CDR2: SGHAT, FQNNGV. The CDR3 has 14 residues. In DNA, the CDR3 is TGTGCCAGCAGCTTAATTTCAGGGAACTATGGCTACACCTTC. Amino acids: CASSLISGNYGYTF.

The sample holds many counts of this clonotype. V usage is TRBV5-1 and J usage is TRBJ2-1; D possibly corresponds to TRBD2 (5 bases). This CDR3 has 14 amino acids. The V end lost 3 bases, the J end lost 8 bases, and 15 bases lay between the germline ends. CDR1 and CDR2 (germline): SGHRS, YFSETQ. DNA for the CDR3: TGCGCCAGCAGCTCTCGGGGTGGTCCTCATGAGCAGTTCTTC. Amino acids: CASSSRGGPHEQFF.

This clonotype occurred a few times. The rearrangement uses TRBV7-9 and TRBJ2-2; weak D call: TRBD1 (5 bases). The germline V and J ends were trimmed by 3 bases and 4 bases, with 9 bases remaining between them. The V gene's germline CDR1 is SEHNR and CDR2 FQNEAQ (reference sequence). This CDR3 spans 14 amino acids. The CDR3 loop reads CASSFQGITGELFF. In nucleotides, the CDR3 is TGTGCCAGCAGCTTTCAGGGTATCACCGGGGAGCTGTTTTTT.

This clonotype occurred many times. The chain employs TRBV5-1 and TRBJ2-6; weak D call: TRBD2 (5 bases). Germline loops: CDR1 SGHRS, CDR2 YFSETQ. The ends were cut back, 4 bases at V and 0 bases at J, with 11 bases in the middle. The CDR3 consists of 16 residues. CDR3 residues: CASSPPGSSGANVLTF. The CDR3 bases are TGCGCCAGCAGCCCCCCGGGGAGCTCTGGGGCCAACGTCCTGACTTTC.

This clonotype was observed a few times. The chain joins TRBV4-3 to TRBJ2-1; maybe TRBD2 (5 bases). Per germline, CDR1 LGHNA and CDR2 YSLEER. Trimming shortened V by 4 bases and J by 0 bases, and 16 bases separated the two germline ends. The CDR3 runs to 17 residues. In DNA form, the CDR3 reads TGCGCCAGCAGCCCGGAGAAGGTGGGGAGCTCCTACAATGAGCAGTTCTTC. Protein product: CASSPEKVGSSYNEQFF.